The present entry profiles one TCR beta chain with its context. The antigen remains unidentified. Treatment indicated: roughly nine-day PBMC culture with coronavirus spike peptide pools or control peptides (ViraFEST assay). This sample is part of a study of vaccination and CD4 T cells after COVID-19. Trimming removed 1 base from V and 5 bases from J; junction bases left unmatched: 0. CDR1 is LNHDA and CDR2 is SQIVND in the germline V gene (reference sequence). The CDR3 loop spans 14 amino acids. CD4+ T cells that had been cultured provided DNA sequenced with the Oncomine TCR Beta short-read assay. One entry per CDR3 protein results from TCRdb running MiXCR on the PCR reads. This sample has about 13,000 distinct CDR3 sequences, with roughly 29% found just once.

Here the sequenced sample was CD4+ T cells from blood, cultured in vitro, taken before SARS-CoV-2 vaccination. The chain links TRBV19 to TRBJ1-4, with 8 nucleotides matching TRBD1. The receptor was isolated from a human donor who received a COVID-19 vaccine. CDR3 in DNA: TGTGCCAGTAGTATAGGGACAGGGAATGAAAAACTGTTTTTT. It codes for CASSIGTGNEKLFF.